This T cell receptor beta chain is drawn from a study of CD8 T cells in Susac syndrome. Sequencing of TCR beta was undertaken in CD8+ and CD4+ T cells derived from blood. Each multiple sclerosis control was a treatment-naive patient with relapsing-remitting disease that was either stable or active. Reverse transcription of roughly 0.5 to 1 ug RNA was performed with random hexamers. From the immunoSEQ multiplex PCR reads, TCRdb called clonotypes with MiXCR, one entry per CDR3 protein. The repertoire holds fewer than 300,000 distinct CDR3 sequences, with approximately 81% as singletons. The ends were cut back, 4 bases at V and 5 bases at J, with 12 bases in the middle. The germline V gene encodes CDR1 MNHEY and CDR2 SVGAGI. This CDR3 comprises 13 residues. This clonotype occurred a few times.

The receptor's source is a human donor with multiple sclerosis. The sequenced material came from CD8+ T cells from PBMCs. The J gene is TRBJ2-7, the V gene TRBV6-5, with no clear D. CDR3 bases: TGTGCCAGCAGTTTGAGGACGGCCCACGAGCAGTACTTC. Translation: CASSLRTAHEQYF.